This T cell receptor beta chain was captured in a study of control samples from healthy donors and cancer patients. Generated by immunoSEQ multiplex PCR, the TCRdb table keeps only in-frame clones and is missing some. The data hold some 120,000 clones, with about 87% observed a single time. The germline V gene has CDR1 SGHRS and CDR2 YFSETQ. After removal of 2 bases from V and 7 bases from J, the junction contained 3 bases not matched to a gene. The CDR3 has 14 amino acids. The V call is TRBV5-1, the J call TRBJ1-6, with TRBD1 matching over 7 bases. Sample: blood. The sequence came from a man aged 55 to 70 in good health. CDR3 sequence reads: CASSLTGENSPLHF. CDR3 sequence (DNA): TGCGCCAGCAGCTTAACAGGGGAAAATTCACCCCTCCACTTT.